This TCR beta chain is drawn from a study of cytomegalovirus exposure and HLA in healthy donors. Assay used: immunoSEQ multiplex PCR; TCRdb lists only in-frame clones, some missing. The table has about 160,000 clones, around nine tenths seen once. V was pared by 3 bases and J by 1 base, with 10 bases of the junction left unmatched. Germline CDR1 is SGDLS and CDR2 is YYNGEE. This CDR3 is built from 17 residues. The chain recombines TRBV9 with TRBJ2-5; 9 bases are shared with TRBD2. Sequenced sample: PBMCs. This sequence originates from a woman under 30 in good health and CMV-seropositive. The CDR3 region has the DNA TGTGCCAGCAGCGAGGGGCTGACTAGCGGCTTCCAAGAGACCCAGTACTTC. Translated: CASSEGLTSGFQETQYF.